Following are 31 T cell receptor beta chains from one sample sequenced in a study of blood T cell repertoires in COVID-19. Libraries were prepared by immunoSEQ multiplex PCR; TCRdb keeps only in-frame clonotypes and omits some of them. The data contain roughly 67,000 clones, 88% of them seen just once; the ten biggest clones take up roughly 1.2%. The sample comprised peripheral blood. The source of these receptors is a woman aged 60-75 years with acute or convalescent COVID-19.

The V and J genes are TRBV19 and TRBJ2-2, with 7 bases identical to TRBD1. Per germline, CDR1 LNHDA and CDR2 SQIVND (reference sequence). After removal of 7 bases from V and 2 bases from J, the junction contained 10 bases not matched to a gene. The CDR3 has 16 amino acids. CDR3 sequence: CASTPRTGLNTGELFF. For the CDR3, the DNA is TGTGCCAGTACCCCTCGGACAGGACTTAACACCGGGGAGCTGTTTTTT. The full variable domain, completed using reference TRBV19 and TRBJ2-2, is DGGITQSPKYLFRKEGQNVTLSCEQNLNHDAMYWYRQDPGQGLRLIYYSQIVNDFQKGDIAEGYSVSREKKESFPLTVTSAQKNPTAFYLCASTPRTGLNTGELFFGEGSRLTVL.

This clone was seen only once. The V call is TRBV6-5, the J call TRBJ1-5; D remains ambiguous. V lost 10 bases and J lost 2, with 18 bases in between. The germline CDR1 and CDR2 sequences are MNHEY and SVGAGI. The CDR3 consists of 15 residues. CDR3 in amino acids: CATHTERGGNQPQHF. CDR3 coding DNA: TGTGCCACTCACACGGAACGCGGTGGCAATCAGCCCCAGCATTTT.

The genes are TRBV6-5 and TRBJ1-1, with D perhaps matching TRBD1 (5 bases). Germline V CDR1 and CDR2: MNHEY, SVGAGI. The germline V and J ends were trimmed by 0 bases and 1 base, with 6 bases remaining between them. The CDR3 has 14 amino acids. The CDR3 here is CASSYSGGNTEAFF. The CDR3 DNA follows: TGTGCCAGCAGTTACTCCGGGGGGAACACTGAAGCTTTCTTT.

This clone occurred once. The chain recombines TRBV9 with TRBJ2-2; TRBD1 matches 10 bases. V gave up 4 bases and J gave up 0 bases; unmatched junction bases: 6. Germline V gene sequence: CDR1 SGDLS, CDR2 YYNGEE. This CDR3 is built from 17 residues. CDR3 sequence: CASSSPGTGANTGELFF. In nucleotides, the CDR3 is TGTGCCAGCAGCTCTCCCGGGACAGGGGCGAACACCGGGGAGCTGTTTTTT.

In nucleotides, the CDR3 is TGTGCCAGCAGCTTAGGGGTCTCCCAGCCCCAGCATTTT. This encodes CASSLGVSQPQHF. This chain joins TRBV5-4 and TRBJ1-5; D may be TRBD1 (5 bases). The CDR3 extends over 13 amino acids. Germline V CDR1 and CDR2: SGHNT, YYREEE (reference sequence). V dropped 2 bases and J dropped 7 bases, with 10 bases sitting between them.

The rearrangement links TRBV9 to TRBJ1-3; perhaps TRBD1 as D (5 bases). Germline V gives CDR1 SGDLS, CDR2 YYNGEE. The CDR3 loop spans 15 amino acids. The ends were cut back, 4 bases at V and 4 bases at J, with 15 bases in the middle. CDR3 DNA: TGTGCCAGCAGCCAAACCGGGGGGGTCGGAAACACCATATATTTT. Translation: CASSQTGGVGNTIYF.

The gene calls are TRBV3-1 (or the pseudogene TRBV3-2) and TRBJ1-2, with D perhaps matching TRBD1 (6 bases). This CDR3 comprises 14 residues. Germline-derived CDR1 and CDR2 are LGHDT and YNNKEL (reference sequence). Trimming took 0 bases from V and 4 from J, leaving 9 bases between them. CDR3 nucleotide sequence: TGTGCCAGCAGCCAAGAGAACAGGGTCTATGGCTACACCTTC. Protein product: CASSQENRVYGYTF.

The CDR3 region is CASSLPSTGAYGYTF. The CDR3, as DNA: TGTGCCAGCAGTTTACCCTCCACAGGGGCCTATGGCTACACCTTC. The genes are TRBV28 and TRBJ1-2; 7 bases agree with TRBD1. In germline, CDR1 is MDHEN, CDR2 SYDVKM. This CDR3 comprises 15 residues. Trimming took 2 bases from V and 4 from J; bases not matched to a gene: 7.

This chain joins TRBV2 and TRBJ2-2; TRBD1 might be the D (5 bases). Germline values: CDR1 SNHLY, CDR2 FYNNEI. The CDR3 totals 13 residues. V was clipped by 1 base and J by 8 bases, with 8 bases between them. Here the CDR3 reads CASSEEGWGELFF. The CDR3 nucleotides are TGTGCCAGCAGTGAAGAGGGGTGGGGGGAGCTGTTTTTT.

The chain employs TRBV30 and TRBJ1-2; no clear D gene. CDR1 GTSNPN and CDR2 SVGIG come from the germline V gene (reference sequence). V was pared by 0 bases and J by 4 bases, with 12 bases between. The CDR3 is made up of 14 amino acids. As DNA, the CDR3 is TGTGCCTGGAGTGTTCCCGGCGGAACCTATGGCTACACCTTC. It encodes CAWSVPGGTYGYTF.

The chain links TRBV4-1 to TRBJ1-1, with a weak D call TRBD1 (6 bases). Trimming stripped 3 bases from V and 0 bases from J, with 17 bases between. The germline V gene encodes CDR1 MGHRA and CDR2 YSYEKL. CDR3 size: 17 residues. The CDR3, as DNA: TGCGCCAGCAGCCAGTATTCTAACAGGGAGCTGAACACTGAAGCTTTCTTT. Translated, it gives CASSQYSNRELNTEAFF.

The rearrangement joins TRBV9 to TRBJ2-1; the D is unclear. This CDR3 region has 12 residues. Trimming took 3 bases from V and 2 from J, leaving 3 bases between them. CDR1 and CDR2 from the germline V gene are SGDLS and YYNGEE. The CDR3 bases are TGTGCCAGCAGCGCCACCTACAATGAGCAGTTCTTC. Translating it yields CASSATYNEQFF.

V gene TRBV11-2 combines with J gene TRBJ1-2; unclear D gene. CDR3 length: 14 amino acids. The V and J ends lost 0 bases and 8 bases respectively, with 13 bases between them. Germline V gene data show CDR1 as SGHAT and CDR2 as FQNNGV. The CDR3 DNA follows: TGTGCCAGCAGCTTAGAGGCAGGCAACGAGGGCTACACCTTC. Encoded protein: CASSLEAGNEGYTF.

The chain combines TRBV7-2 with TRBJ2-3; 12 bases line up with TRBD1. Germline trimming cut 5 bases from V and 8 bases from J; bases unmatched to any gene: 8. The CDR3 is made up of 15 amino acids. CDR1 SGHTA and CDR2 FQGNSA come from the germline V gene. CDR3 in amino acids: CASSRPGQGAGTQYF. CDR3 DNA: TGTGCCAGCAGCCGTCCGGGACAGGGGGCAGGTACGCAGTATTTT.

This chain links TRBV5-6 with TRBJ2-1; TRBD2 aligns across 7 bases. Trimming removed 2 bases from V and 4 bases from J; junction bases left unmatched: 6. The CDR3 has 15 amino acids. Germline assignment: CDR1 SGHDT and CDR2 YYEEEE. The CDR3 nucleotides read TGTGCCAGCAGCTTAGGTGCGGGGGTATACAATGAGCAGTTCTTC. It yields the protein CASSLGAGVYNEQFF.

This chain links TRBV10-3 with TRBJ2-1; 9 bases line up with TRBD2. Looked up from germline, CDR1 is ENHRY and CDR2 is SYGVKD. Trimming took 6 bases from V and 2 from J; bases not matched to a gene: 8. The CDR3 runs 16 residues. The CDR3 nucleotides are TGTGCCATCAGGGGGGTTAGCGGGAGTACCTACAATGAGCAGTTCTTC. Translating it yields CAIRGVSGSTYNEQFF.

This sequence joins TRBV2 and TRBJ1-4; a weak D match, TRBD1 (6 bases). The CDR3 consists of 14 residues. With 4 bases removed from V and 8 bases from J, the gap between germline ends came to 14 bases. Germline loops: CDR1 SNHLY, CDR2 FYNNEI. CDR3 coding DNA: TGTGCCAGCAGTGCGTACAGGGTAGAGGAAAAACTGTTTTTT. Its protein product is CASSAYRVEEKLFF. The whole variable domain, filled in from reference TRBV2 and TRBJ1-4, reads EPEVTQTPSHQVTQMGQEVILRCVPISNHLYFYWYRQILGQKVEFLVSFYNNEISEKSEIFDDQFSVERPDGSNFTLKIRSTKLEDSAMYFCASSAYRVEEKLFFGSGTQLSVL.

This clone was observed a few times. V and J are TRBV18 and TRBJ1-4; 7 bases agree with TRBD1. CDR1 and CDR2 from the germline V gene are KGHSH and LQKENI. V dropped 5 bases and J dropped 4; count of bases not matched to a gene: 7. The CDR3 is 15 amino acids. This chain's CDR3 is CASSERGLVNEKLFF. The CDR3 bases are TGTGCCAGCTCAGAGAGGGGGCTGGTTAATGAAAAACTGTTTTTT. Full variable domain (rest looked up from reference TRBV18 and TRBJ1-4): NAGVMQNPRHLVRRRGQEARLRCSPMKGHSHVYWYRQLPEEGLKFMVYLQKENIIDESGMPKERFSAEFPKEGPSILRIQQVVRGDSAAYFCASSERGLVNEKLFFGSGTQLSVL.

This clone has just a few counts. The gene calls are TRBV7-2 and TRBJ1-2; 11 nucleotides agree with TRBD1. Losses at the gene ends were 4 bases for V and 8 bases for J; bases not matched to a gene: 9. From germline, CDR1 is SGHTA and CDR2 FQGNSA. The CDR3 length is 15 residues. CDR3 sequence: CASSSWTGGIGGYTF. The CDR3 DNA follows: TGTGCCAGCAGCTCCTGGACAGGGGGCATCGGGGGCTACACCTTC.

The CDR3 sequence is CASSADRGWGYTF. For the CDR3, the DNA is TGTGCCAGCAGCGCCGACAGGGGCTGGGGCTACACCTTC. The chain recombines TRBV5-6 with TRBJ1-2, with TRBD1 matching 8 bases. This CDR3 is 13 amino acids long. The V gene end was trimmed by 4 bases and the J gene end by 8 bases; junction bases not matched to a gene: 7. In germline, CDR1 is SGHDT, CDR2 YYEEEE.

This clone was observed a handful of times. The chain uses TRBV9 and TRBJ2-4; 11 bases are a match to TRBD1. This CDR3 is built from 18 residues. Looked up from germline, CDR1 is SGDLS and CDR2 is YYNGEE. J lost 5 bases, V lost 3 bases, and 13 bases had no gene match. Here the CDR3 reads CASSAGSGQGALENIQYF. DNA for the CDR3: TGTGCCAGCAGCGCTGGATCCGGACAGGGGGCTCTAGAAAACATTCAGTACTTC.

CDR3 region: CASSPVRGRVGTGELFF. The DNA for the CDR3 is TGTGCCAGCAGCCCTGTTCGTGGGAGGGTCGGCACCGGGGAGCTGTTTTTT. The chain couples TRBV7-6 to TRBJ2-2, with 7 bases fitting TRBD2. CDR3 length: 17 amino acids. V lost 5 bases and J lost 4; bases outside the gene matches: 13. CDR1 is SGHVS and CDR2 is FNYEAQ in the germline V gene.

The genes are TRBV19 and TRBJ1-1; no clear D. CDR1 and CDR2 from the germline V gene are LNHDA and SQIVND (reference sequence). This CDR3 contains 14 residues. Trimming left V 7 bases short and J 0 bases short, with 12 bases between. CDR3 sequence (DNA): TGTGCCAGTAAAGAACGTGGCATGAACACTGAAGCTTTCTTT. Amino acids: CASKERGMNTEAFF.

The rearrangement joins TRBV27 to TRBJ2-3, with 8 bases identical to TRBD1. Germline CDR1 reads MNHEY; CDR2 reads SMNVEV (reference sequence). CDR3 length equals 17 residues. Losses at the gene ends were 4 bases for V and 2 bases for J; bases not matched to a gene: 11. The chain's CDR3 is CASSSPARGRDTDTQYF. As DNA, the CDR3 is TGTGCCAGCAGTTCCCCCGCCAGGGGGCGAGACACAGATACGCAGTATTTT.

The chain combines TRBV6-5 with TRBJ2-5; 7 bases match TRBD1. Germline V CDR1 and CDR2: MNHEY, SVGAGI. CDR3 size: 15 residues. The V gene end was trimmed by 1 base and the J gene end by 5 bases; junction bases not matched to a gene: 7. The CDR3: CASSYYRQGPETQYF. CDR3 bases: TGTGCCAGCAGTTACTATCGACAGGGCCCCGAGACCCAGTACTTC.

This chain uses TRBV6-2 or TRBV6-3 with TRBJ2-1, with TRBD2 as a possible D gene (5 bases). Germline values: CDR1 MNHEY, CDR2 SVGEGT. V was shortened by 5 bases and J by 5 bases, with 19 bases between the two germline ends. This CDR3 region has 16 residues. CDR3 residues: CASSQMRAWFNNEQFF. For the CDR3, the DNA is TGTGCCAGCAGTCAGATGCGGGCTTGGTTTAACAATGAGCAGTTCTTC.

This clone has just one count. This sequence joins TRBV9 and TRBJ2-5, with a possible D match to TRBD1 (8 bases). This CDR3 contains 14 residues. The germline V gene encodes CDR1 SGDLS and CDR2 YYNGEE. The V end was cut by 4 bases, the J end by 5 bases, with 15 bases between. The CDR3 region has the DNA TGTGCCAGCAGCACAGGGGGGGGTTTGGAGACCCAGTACTTC. This gives the protein CASSTGGGLETQYF.

The chain combines TRBV7-8 with TRBJ1-6, with D possibly being TRBD1 (6 bases). There are 18 residues in the CDR3. Trimming shortened V by 2 bases and J by 0 bases, and 14 bases separated the two germline ends. Per the germline V gene, CDR1 is SGHVS and CDR2 is FQNEAQ. The CDR3: CASSLTYRESSYNSPLHF. CDR3 sequence (DNA): TGTGCCAGCAGCTTAACCTACAGGGAAAGCTCCTATAATTCACCCCTCCACTTT.

The chain links TRBV19 to TRBJ1-3; no definite D call. Deletions cut 1 base from V and 4 bases from J, with 11 bases between. The CDR3 loop spans 15 amino acids. Germline loops: CDR1 LNHDA, CDR2 SQIVND (reference sequence). The CDR3 DNA reads as TGTGCCAGTAGTATAGGTTGGAGTTCCGGAAACACCATATATTTT. Its protein is CASSIGWSSGNTIYF.

V usage is TRBV9 and J usage is TRBJ2-1, with 11 bases that match TRBD2. The germline CDR1 and CDR2 sequences are SGDLS and YYNGEE. The junction had 1 base not matched to a gene; V was cut back by 2 bases and J by 3 bases. This CDR3 contains 15 residues. The DNA for the CDR3 is TGTGCCAGCAGCGTGGGACTAGCGGACTACAATGAGCAGTTCTTC. This codes for CASSVGLADYNEQFF.

V and J are TRBV6-5 and TRBJ2-1, with TRBD2 identical over 11 bases. V shed 3 bases and J 4 bases; nucleotides not matched to a gene: 5. The CDR3 runs to 16 residues. The germline V gene has CDR1 MNHEY and CDR2 SVGAGI. DNA of the CDR3: TGTGCCAGCAGTTATGGGACTAGCGGATTTTACAATGAGCAGTTCTTC. Its protein product is CASSYGTSGFYNEQFF.